Presented here are 23 T cell receptor beta chains from one specimen sequenced in a study of T cell responses to AZD1222 COVID-19 vaccine. The method was immunoSEQ multiplex PCR; TCRdb's version includes in-frame clones alone and lacks a portion of them. The sample holds 170,000 or so clones; about 85% are singletons and the top ten take 2.6%. The sequenced sample was peripheral blood, obtained on day 0 of AZD1222 vaccination. Receptors were obtained from an adult in good health.

The chain combines TRBV3-1 (or the pseudogene TRBV3-2) with TRBJ2-7; weak D call: TRBD2 (6 bases). Per germline, CDR1 LGHDT and CDR2 YNNKEL (reference sequence). Trimming took 2 bases from V and 6 from J, leaving 14 bases between them. The CDR3 runs to 14 residues. The CDR3 spells CASSQLALAGEQYF. For the CDR3, the DNA is TGTGCCAGCAGCCAACTAGCACTAGCCGGCGAGCAGTACTTC.

This sequence joins TRBV6-1 and TRBJ1-2, with D possibly being TRBD1 (5 bases). CDR1 and CDR2 from the germline V gene are MNHNS and SASEGT. This CDR3 comprises 14 residues. Trimming stripped 2 bases from V and 4 bases from J, with 11 bases between. CDR3 coding DNA: TGTGCCAGCAGTGAACGGGTTGGGGGCTATGGCTACACCTTC. The encoded protein is CASSERVGGYGYTF.

The J gene is TRBJ2-7, the V gene TRBV6-5; 7 nucleotides agree with TRBD1. Germline V gene data show CDR1 as MNHEY and CDR2 as SVGAGI. The V segment lost 6 bases and the J segment 1 base; nucleotides outside the gene matches: 9. This CDR3 is 15 amino acids long. Here the CDR3 reads CASRSDRQGSYEQYF. In nucleotides, the CDR3 is TGTGCCAGCAGATCGGACAGGCAGGGGTCCTACGAGCAGTACTTC.

The J gene is TRBJ2-2, the V gene TRBV9; 8 bases align to TRBD2. CDR3 length: 15 amino acids. Germline V lookup: CDR1 SGDLS, CDR2 YYNGEE. With V trimmed by 3 bases and J by 4 bases, 5 bases remained unmatched. CDR3 sequence: CASSASGSSTGELFF. CDR3 sequence (DNA): TGTGCCAGCAGCGCGAGCGGGAGTAGCACCGGGGAGCTGTTTTTT. The complete variable domain, with remaining parts taken from reference TRBV9 and TRBJ2-2, reads DSGVTQTPKHLITATGQRVTLRCSPRSGDLSVYWYQQSLDQGLQFLIQYYNGEERAKGNILERFSAQQFPDLHSELNLSSLELGDSALYFCASSASGSSTGELFFGEGSRLTVL.

The gene calls are TRBV10-3 and TRBJ1-1; no reliable D call. The length of the CDR3 is 13 residues. Germline CDR1 is ENHRY and CDR2 is SYGVKD. Trimming took off 6 bases at V and 7 bases at J, with 15 bases between the two ends. CDR3 region: CAISRAGQVEAFF. CDR3 bases: TGTGCCATCAGCCGTGCCGGGCAGGTTGAAGCTTTCTTT.

The chain has TRBV30 and TRBJ1-6; 7 nucleotides align to TRBD1. This CDR3 comprises 14 residues. CDR1 is GTSNPN and CDR2 is SVGIG in the germline V gene (reference sequence). V lost 4 bases, J lost 7 bases, and 7 bases stayed unmatched. CDR3 DNA sequence: TGTGCCTGGAAGAAGACAGGGAGGAATTCACCCCTCCACTTT. Protein product: CAWKKTGRNSPLHF.

The V gene is TRBV19, the J gene TRBJ1-1, with D possibly matching TRBD1 (6 bases). Trimming cost V 1 base and J 11 bases, with 14 bases left between them. Germline loops: CDR1 LNHDA, CDR2 SQIVND (reference sequence). The CDR3 consists of 13 residues. In DNA form, the CDR3 reads TGTGCCAGTAGTATAGGGAGCAACAGGGCGGCTTTCTTT. This sequence encodes CASSIGSNRAAFF.

The CDR3 bases are TGTGCCAGCAGCCGGGATACTAGCGGGAGTCCCTACGAGCAGTACTTC. The encoded protein is CASSRDTSGSPYEQYF. This rearrangement joins TRBV5-4 to TRBJ2-7; 11 nucleotides align to TRBD2. Unmatched junction bases numbered 8, after V lost 4 bases and J lost 2 bases. The V gene's germline CDR1 is SGHNT and CDR2 YYREEE (reference sequence). The CDR3 totals 16 residues.

The chain is built from TRBV5-4 and TRBJ1-2; possibly TRBD1 for D (6 bases). In germline, CDR1 is SGHNT, CDR2 YYREEE (reference sequence). CDR3 length: 13 residues. V shed 4 bases and J shed 6 bases, with 13 bases lying between them. This CDR3 reads CASSMGGRDGYTF. CDR3 DNA sequence: TGTGCCAGCAGCATGGGGGGGCGGGATGGCTACACCTTC.

The rearrangement joins TRBV7-2 to TRBJ1-1; tentatively, D is TRBD1 (6 bases). The germline V and J ends were trimmed by 4 bases and 3 bases, with 12 bases remaining between them. CDR1 is SGHTA and CDR2 is FQGNSA in the germline V gene. The CDR3 spans 14 residues. CDR3 protein: CASSSSQGYTEAFF. The DNA for the CDR3 is TGTGCCAGCAGCTCGAGTCAGGGGTACACTGAAGCTTTCTTT. Full variable domain (missing parts from reference TRBV7-2 and TRBJ1-1): GAGVSQSPSNKVTEKGKDVELRCDPISGHTALYWYRQSLGQGLEFLIYFQGNSAPDKSGLPSDRFSAERTGGSVSTLTIQRTQQEDSAVYLCASSSSQGYTEAFFGQGTRLTVV.

The chain links TRBV2 to TRBJ1-1; TRBD1 is a possible D gene (5 bases). Germline V gene sequence: CDR1 SNHLY, CDR2 FYNNEI. The CDR3 contains 15 residues. V was clipped by 7 bases and J by 0 bases, with 15 bases between them. The CDR3 sequence is CASTAPGGLNTEAFF. The CDR3 nucleotides are TGTGCCAGCACCGCCCCCGGGGGACTGAACACTGAAGCTTTCTTT.

The chain joins TRBV24-1 to TRBJ1-4, with 11 nucleotides matching TRBD1. Germline V gene data show CDR1 as KGHDR and CDR2 as SFDVKD. This CDR3 is built from 14 residues. V gave up 5 bases and J gave up 10 bases; unmatched junction bases: 5. DNA for the CDR3: TGTGCCACCAGTGGAGGACAGGGGGCGAGAAAACTGTTTTTT. This translates into CATSGGQGARKLFF.

The chain joins TRBV6-5 to TRBJ2-7; perhaps D is TRBD1 or TRBD2 (5 bases each). Trimming stripped 7 bases from V and 0 bases from J, with 16 bases between. The germline V gene has CDR1 MNHEY and CDR2 SVGAGI. This CDR3 is built from 15 residues. The CDR3 protein is CASIIGTLSSYEQYF. The CDR3 DNA is TGTGCCAGCATTATAGGGACGCTGAGCTCCTACGAGCAGTACTTC.

This chain connects TRBV19 to TRBJ1-5; TRBD1 matches at 7 bases. The CDR3 totals 15 residues. V shed 7 bases, J shed 0 bases, and the junction held 6 bases outside the gene matches. Germline values: CDR1 LNHDA, CDR2 SQIVND (reference sequence). CDR3 in DNA: TGTGCCAGTACCGGGACAGTCGGTAGCAATCAGCCCCAGCATTTT. Protein product: CASTGTVGSNQPQHF.

This rearrangement joins TRBV5-1 to TRBJ1-2, with 7 nucleotides matching TRBD1. V lost 4 bases to trimming and J lost 5 bases; unmatched junction nucleotides: 11. The CDR3 extends over 15 amino acids. Germline values: CDR1 SGHRS, CDR2 YFSETQ. For the CDR3, the DNA is TGCGCCAGCAGCCTACGGGACAGCGGTCCGTATGGCTACACCTTC. Translation gives CASSLRDSGPYGYTF.

CDR3 nucleotides: TGTGCCAGCAGCTTAATCGAGACAGGGGATTCACCCCTCCACTTT. This gives the protein CASSLIETGDSPLHF. V is TRBV5-5 and J is TRBJ1-6; 8 positions match TRBD1. The V gene end was trimmed by 2 bases and the J gene end by 8 bases; junction bases not matched to a gene: 6. Germline CDR1 SGHKS, CDR2 YYEKEE (reference sequence). CDR3 length: 15 residues.

The rearrangement links TRBV11-2 to TRBJ1-5, with unresolved D. Deletions cut 0 bases from V and 6 bases from J, with 9 bases between. CDR1 and CDR2 from the germline V gene are SGHAT and FQNNGV. The length of the CDR3 is 14 residues. This chain's CDR3 is CASSLDGRAQPQHF. The CDR3 DNA is TGTGCCAGCAGCTTAGATGGCCGAGCTCAGCCCCAGCATTTT.

By sample fraction, this clone is medium-sized. The gene calls are TRBV19 and TRBJ1-2; D not certain. The V and J ends lost 9 bases and 4 bases respectively, with 6 bases between them. This CDR3 has 10 residues. CDR1 is LNHDA and CDR2 is SQIVND in the germline V gene (reference sequence). The CDR3 here is CASEGYGYTF. DNA for the CDR3: TGTGCCAGCGAGGGCTATGGCTACACCTTC.

This chain uses TRBV27 with TRBJ1-5; perhaps TRBD1 as D (6 bases). The CDR3 loop spans 15 amino acids. Germline lookup yields CDR1 MNHEY and CDR2 SMNVEV (reference sequence). Trimming cost V 2 bases and J 2 bases, with 10 bases left between them. CDR3 in amino acids: CASSLSGGGNQPQHF. CDR3 DNA: TGTGCCAGCAGTTTAAGTGGGGGCGGCAATCAGCCCCAGCATTTT.

This chain uses TRBV7-9 with TRBJ2-7, with 9 bases that match TRBD1. The CDR3 is made up of 14 amino acids. Trimming removed 8 bases from V and 3 bases from J; junction bases left unmatched: 8. The germline V gene encodes CDR1 SEHNR and CDR2 FQNEAQ (reference sequence). The CDR3 nucleotides read TGTGCCAGCGCGGGGACAGGGAACGACTACGAGCAGTACTTC. This gives the protein CASAGTGNDYEQYF.

The chain couples TRBV11-2 to TRBJ1-1, with D perhaps TRBD1 (5 bases). The CDR3 is 15 amino acids. CDR1 is SGHAT and CDR2 is FQNNGV in the germline V gene. V was cut by 1 base and J by 3 bases, with 12 bases left in between. The CDR3 DNA follows: TGTGCCAGCAGCTTAGTGGGCAGGGCCCACACTGAAGCTTTCTTT. It encodes CASSLVGRAHTEAFF.

The chain combines TRBV3-1 (or the pseudogene TRBV3-2) with TRBJ1-1; no reliable D call. V shed 0 bases and J shed 10 bases, with 12 bases lying between them. The CDR3 consists of 13 residues. CDR1 is LGHDT, CDR2 YNNKEL, per germline (reference sequence). CDR3 amino acids: CASSQDTAPRAFF. For the CDR3, the DNA is TGTGCCAGCAGCCAAGATACGGCCCCGCGAGCTTTCTTT.

The chain links TRBV28 to TRBJ2-4, with D hard to call. The CDR3 has 17 amino acids. Germline lookup yields CDR1 MDHEN and CDR2 SYDVKM. The V and J ends lost 1 base and 4 bases respectively, with 17 bases between them. The CDR3 nucleotides read TGTGCCAGCAGTTTATTGTCCAGTGGGGTAATAAAAAACATTCAGTACTTC. Its translation is CASSLLSSGVIKNIQYF.